These T cell receptor beta chains were read from a single sample in a study of T cell changes during pregnancy in multiple sclerosis. Method: immunoSEQ multiplex PCR; TCRdb's copy keeps in-frame clones and lacks some. Among some 28,000 clones listed, around 89% were seen once. Sequencing used CD4+ T cells from peripheral blood mononuclear cells, obtained in the first trimester of pregnancy. The receptor set was obtained from a female donor in good health, enrolled as a control in a pregnancy study. The CDR3 runs from the conserved cysteine through the conserved F or W. D genes are given only for firm matches. Rows give clone size only sometimes, using once, few, many, or a class for an expanded clone.

.,TRBJ1-2,13,.,TRBV5-1,CASSSGTAGGYTF,TGCGCCAGCAGCTCCGGGACTGCCGGGGGCTACACCTTC
few,TRBJ1-1,15,TRBD1,TRBV2,CASSGPGGKNTEAFF,TGTGCCAGCAGTGGTCCAGGGGGGAAGAACACTGAAGCTTTCTTT
few,TRBJ1-6,15,.,TRBV5-1,CASRRTDGYNSPLHF,TGCGCCAGCAGAAGGACAGACGGATATAATTCACCCCTCCACTTT
.,TRBJ2-7,16,TRBD1,TRBV7-2,CASSLAGTGGFGEQYF,TGTGCCAGCAGCTTAGCCGGGACAGGGGGTTTTGGGGAGCAGTACTTC
.,TRBJ2-7,15,TRBD1,TRBV28,CASTRGDRFSYEQYF,TGTGCCAGCACCAGAGGGGACAGGTTCTCCTACGAGCAGTACTTC
.,TRBJ1-2,14,TRBD1,TRBV2,CASSEGQGGFGYTF,TGTGCCAGCAGTGAGGGACAGGGTGGTTTTGGCTACACCTTC
.,TRBJ1-4,14,TRBD1,TRBV15,CATRGGQGGEKLFF,TGTGCCACCAGAGGGGGACAGGGTGGTGAAAAACTGTTTTTT
.,TRBJ2-5,16,.,TRBV6-6,CASSNSLRDRRETQYF,TGTGCCAGCAGTAACAGCCTGAGGGATAGGAGGGAGACCCAGTACTTC
.,TRBJ2-7,16,TRBD2,TRBV5-4,CASSFGPSGGRNEQYF,TGTGCCAGCAGCTTCGGGCCCAGCGGGGGGAGGAACGAGCAGTACTTC
.,TRBJ1-2,13,.,TRBV27,CASSTQGLGGYTF,TGTGCCAGCAGTACACAGGGTTTGGGTGGCTACACCTTC
.,TRBJ1-5,15,TRBD1,TRBV28,CASSSPGQGTQPQHF,TGTGCCAGCAGTTCCCCGGGACAGGGCACTCAGCCCCAGCATTTT
once,TRBJ1-2,15,.,TRBV18,CASSPNTGFADGYTF,TGTGCCAGCTCACCAAACACAGGGTTCGCAGATGGCTACACCTTC
.,TRBJ1-5,17,TRBD1,TRBV28,CASSLLAGGGSNQPQHF,TGTGCCAGCAGTTTATTGGCAGGGGGCGGCAGCAATCAGCCCCAGCATTTT
.,TRBJ2-5,15,TRBD2,TRBV11-3,CASSSGGDYRETQYF,TGTGCCAGCAGCTCAGGAGGGGACTATCGGGAGACCCAGTACTTC
.,TRBJ1-3,15,.,TRBV28,CASSSGQRSGNTIYF,TGTGCCAGCAGTTCCGGACAGCGCTCTGGAAACACCATATATTTT
.,TRBJ2-5,15,TRBD1,TRBV7-9,CASSLIGQGMKTQYF,TGTGCCAGCAGCTTAATTGGACAGGGGATGAAGACCCAGTACTTC
.,TRBJ2-5,16,TRBD2,TRBV15,CATSSPGLASRETQYF,TGTGCCACCAGCAGTCCCGGACTAGCGTCAAGAGAGACCCAGTACTTC
.,TRBJ1-2,15,.,TRBV9,CASSVAQRANYGYTF,TGTGCCAGCAGCGTAGCTCAGAGGGCTAACTATGGCTACACCTTC
few,TRBJ2-1,16,.,TRBV15,CATSRDSSLSYNEQFF,TGTGCCACCAGCAGAGATAGTAGTCTCTCCTACAATGAGCAGTTCTTC
.,TRBJ1-2,17,TRBD1,TRBV19,CASSTTRLGTGHYGYTF,TGTGCCAGTAGTACCACCAGGCTCGGGACAGGCCACTATGGCTACACCTTC
.,TRBJ1-2,19,TRBD1,TRBV5-1,CASSYAPRDRGLTSYGYTF,TGCGCCAGCAGCTATGCACCCCGGGACAGGGGGCTCACCAGCTATGGCTACACCTTC
.,TRBJ1-1,15,.,TRBV2,CASSDSEGYSAEAFF,TGTGCCAGCAGTGATAGTGAAGGGTATAGCGCTGAAGCTTTCTTT
.,TRBJ2-7,17,TRBD2,TRBV10-3,CAISEVAGTSVTYEQYF,TGTGCCATCAGTGAGGTAGCAGGGACTAGCGTAACCTACGAGCAGTACTTC
.,TRBJ2-5,14,TRBD2,TRBV6-5,CASSSRSGRETQYF,TGTGCCAGCAGTTCCCGGTCCGGGAGGGAGACCCAGTACTTC
.,TRBJ2-5,14,TRBD1,TRBV5-4,CASSLASGDRTQYF,TGTGCCAGCAGCTTGGCCTCCGGGGACAGGACCCAGTACTTC
once,TRBJ2-5,14,TRBD2,TRBV9,CASSPSGVQETQYF,TGTGCCAGCAGCCCCAGCGGGGTCCAAGAGACCCAGTACTTC
.,TRBJ2-5,16,TRBD2,TRBV5-4,CASSPGTSGRAETQYF,TGTGCCAGCAGCCCAGGGACTAGCGGGAGGGCAGAGACCCAGTACTTC